These 30 T cell receptor beta chains were sequenced from one sample in a study of T cells after yellow fever vaccination (dated by TCRdb to the late 2010s). The library was built by means of 5' RACE. Sequencing was performed on an Illumina HiSeq 2500. The public reads were quality trimmed at Q25 with fastp and then assembled into clones with MiXCR by TCRdb, keeping productive beta chains. CDR3 protein duplicates are merged, each entry listing the most common genes and DNA. The sample includes about 350,000 distinct CDR3 sequences, with roughly 11% observed a single time. Of the sample, roughly a sixth is held by the ten largest clones. The sample's treatment or condition, from its label and the paper: live attenuated yellow fever vaccine strain. This material consisted of PBMCs, taken on the day of the first yellow fever vaccination. The receptors were sampled from a man between 18 and 35 years old who received the YFV17D yellow fever vaccine.

This clonotype was counted only a few times. V and J are TRBV4-3 and TRBJ2-1; 14 bases are shared with TRBD2. The V segment lost 6 bases and the J segment 7 bases; nucleotides outside the gene matches: 8. Germline CDR1 and CDR2: LGHNA and YSLEER. The length of the CDR3 is 16 residues. Here the CDR3 DNA reads TGCGCCAGCAGTCGGATGACTAGCGGGGGGGGAAATGAGCAGTTCTTC. Its protein is CASSRMTSGGGNEQFF.

V and J are TRBV7-2 and TRBJ2-5; 8 bases map to TRBD2. Germline assignment: CDR1 SGHTA and CDR2 FQGNSA. J was trimmed by 6 bases and V by 1 base; bases with no gene match: 4. This CDR3 is 14 amino acids long. The CDR3 DNA reads TGTGCCAGCAGCTTAGGAGGACTAGCAAAGACCCAGTACTTC. Protein sequence: CASSLGGLAKTQYF.

This clonotype was seen many times. The chain joins TRBV5-1 to TRBJ1-5; D is unresolved. Germline loops: CDR1 SGHRS, CDR2 YFSETQ. V lost 4 bases and J 5 bases, leaving 13 bases between the germline ends. CDR3 size: 14 residues. CDR3 sequence: CASSLGWQDQPQHF. CDR3 in DNA: TGCGCCAGCAGCCTCGGATGGCAGGATCAGCCCCAGCATTTT.

This chain uses TRBV20-1 with TRBJ1-5; 7 bases fit TRBD1. The CDR3 covers 14 residues. V gave up 5 bases and J gave up 5 bases; unmatched junction bases: 9. CDR1 and CDR2 from the germline V gene are DFQATT and SNEGSKA (reference sequence). The CDR3 DNA sequence: TGCAGTGCTTCCTTTACAGGGGCCCATCAGCCCCAGCATTTT. This gives the protein CSASFTGAHQPQHF.

This clonotype was found a few times. V usage is TRBV19 and J usage is TRBJ1-1; TRBD1 matches at 8 bases. J gave up 5 bases and V 5 bases, and 10 bases lay outside the gene matches. Germline V gene lookup returns CDR1 LNHDA and CDR2 SQIVND (reference sequence). This CDR3 is built from 15 residues. CDR3 amino acids: CASSSRTGRGTEAFF. The CDR3 bases are TGTGCCAGTAGTTCAAGGACAGGGAGGGGAACTGAAGCTTTCTTT.

The chain is built from TRBV28 and TRBJ2-1; TRBD2 agrees at 7 bases. The CDR3 loop spans 15 amino acids. V lost 7 bases, J lost 0 bases, and 6 bases stayed unmatched. Germline CDR1 reads MDHEN; CDR2 reads SYDVKM. The CDR3 DNA is TGTGCCAGCACCCGGGGAGGGCTCTCCTACAATGAGCAGTTCTTC. This translates into CASTRGGLSYNEQFF.

This clonotype was picked up a small number of times. This rearrangement joins TRBV4-3 to TRBJ2-1, with D perhaps matching TRBD1 (5 bases). Germline lookup yields CDR1 LGHNA and CDR2 YSLEER. The CDR3 has 14 residues. The V end was cut by 0 bases, the J end by 10 bases, with 13 bases between. The CDR3 loop reads CASSQEFRGREQFF. The CDR3 DNA reads as TGCGCCAGCAGCCAAGAATTTAGGGGAAGGGAGCAGTTCTTC.

This chain connects TRBV5-1 to TRBJ1-2; D is unclear. V lost 4 bases and J lost 2, with 9 bases in between. In germline, CDR1 is SGHRS, CDR2 YFSETQ. The CDR3 has 13 amino acids. The CDR3 DNA sequence: TGCGCCAGCAGCCCGGACCAGAACTATGGCTACACCTTC. It specifies CASSPDQNYGYTF. Full variable domain (outside the CDR3, taken from reference TRBV5-1 and TRBJ1-2): KAGVTQTPRYLIKTRGQQVTLSCSPISGHRSVSWYQQTPGQGLQFLFEYFSETQRNKGNFPGRFSGRQFSNSRSEMNVSTLELGDSALYLCASSPDQNYGYTFGSGTRLTVV.

This clonotype appeared a few times. This chain uses TRBV3-1 with TRBJ2-6; no clear D gene. The CDR3 totals 18 residues. V shed 0 bases and J shed 3 bases, with 15 bases lying between them. CDR1 and CDR2 (germline): LGHDT, YNNKEL (reference sequence). CDR3 residues: CASSQDLTGQSGANVLTF. In DNA form, the CDR3 reads TGTGCCAGCAGCCAAGATTTAACGGGTCAAAGTGGGGCCAACGTCCTGACTTTC.

V gene TRBV4-3 combines with J gene TRBJ2-3, with 8 bases lining up with TRBD2. Looked up from germline, CDR1 is LGHNA and CDR2 is YSLEER. This CDR3 is 17 amino acids long. V dropped 1 base and J dropped 2; count of bases not matched to a gene: 8. The DNA for the CDR3 is TGCGCCAGCAGCCAAGGGTTAGCGGGGTCGTTCACAGATACGCAGTATTTT. This encodes CASSQGLAGSFTDTQYF.

This chain links TRBV27 with TRBJ2-1, with D unclear. V lost 4 bases and J lost 3, with 10 bases in between. The germline CDR1 and CDR2 sequences are MNHEY and SMNVEV (reference sequence). The CDR3 totals 14 residues. CDR3 amino acids: CASSSGWNYNEQFF. The CDR3 DNA reads as TGTGCCAGCAGTTCCGGCTGGAACTACAATGAGCAGTTCTTC.

The V call is TRBV5-6, the J call TRBJ1-1; D ambiguous. Germline assignment: CDR1 SGHDT and CDR2 YYEEEE. V shed 6 bases and J shed 1 base, with 10 bases lying between them. This CDR3 region has 13 residues. The CDR3 here is CASTLDPNTEAFF. DNA for the CDR3: TGTGCCAGCACCCTCGACCCGAACACTGAAGCTTTCTTT.

The table lists this clonotype with many counts. The chain is built from TRBV5-1 and TRBJ1-2; 8 bases line up with TRBD1. The CDR3 has 15 residues. V lost 4 bases to trimming and J lost 2 bases; unmatched junction nucleotides: 7. Germline loops: CDR1 SGHRS, CDR2 YFSETQ. CDR3 loop: CASSPNRGTNYGYTF. The CDR3 bases are TGCGCCAGCAGCCCGAACAGGGGGACCAACTATGGCTACACCTTC.

The chain combines TRBV2 with TRBJ1-1, with D uncertain. In germline, CDR1 is SNHLY, CDR2 FYNNEI. The CDR3 runs to 15 residues. The V end lost 4 bases, the J end lost 1 base, and 13 bases lay between the germline ends. The CDR3 DNA is TGTGCCAGCAGTGGCGGACGGGGAGGGAACACTGAAGCTTTCTTT. Its translation is CASSGGRGGNTEAFF.

In this sample, this clonotype turned up a few times. V is TRBV20-1 and J is TRBJ2-1, with D possibly being TRBD2 (6 bases). The CDR3 loop spans 16 amino acids. V lost 4 bases and J 0 bases, leaving 16 bases between the germline ends. Germline V gene data show CDR1 as DFQATT and CDR2 as SNEGSKA (reference sequence). Written as DNA, the CDR3 is TGCAGTGCTAAAGGAGGGTCGCGCGGCTCCTACAATGAGCAGTTCTTC. It is translated as CSAKGGSRGSYNEQFF.

A few counts support this clonotype. CDR3 nucleotide sequence: TGTGCCAGCAGTTACAATTGGGAGCTGTTTTTT. It specifies CASSYNWELFF. This chain uses TRBV6-5 with TRBJ2-2; no definite D call. Germline CDR1 reads MNHEY; CDR2 reads SVGAGI. This CDR3 is built from 11 residues. Trimming pared 2 bases from V and 9 bases from J, leaving 4 bases between.

Ten or more counts support this clonotype. V and J are TRBV28 and TRBJ2-1; TRBD1 aligns across 9 bases. The CDR3 is 13 amino acids. J gave up 6 bases and V 8 bases, and 5 bases lay outside the gene matches. Germline CDR1 MDHEN, CDR2 SYDVKM. CDR3: CASWDRAFNEQFF. For the CDR3, the DNA is TGTGCCAGCTGGGACAGGGCTTTCAATGAGCAGTTCTTC. Drawing the rest from reference TRBV28 and TRBJ2-1, the complete variable domain is DVKVTQSSRYLVKRTGEKVFLECVQDMDHENMFWYRQDPGLGLRLIYFSYDVKMKEKGDIPEGYSVSREKKERFSLILESASTNQTSMYLCASWDRAFNEQFFGPGTRLTVL.

The chain joins TRBV7-2 to TRBJ2-4, with D unclear. CDR3 length equals 13 residues. Trimming took off 6 bases at V and 9 bases at J, with 15 bases between the two ends. Germline V gene lookup returns CDR1 SGHTA and CDR2 FQGNSA. The CDR3 DNA reads as TGTGCCAGCAGTACCGCCCTCCGTGGCATTCAGTACTTC. Protein sequence: CASSTALRGIQYF.

CDR3 bases: TGTGCCAGCAGCTTAGAAAACAGGGAAGCTTTCTTT. Translated: CASSLENREAFF. The chain uses TRBV7-9 and TRBJ1-1; possible D gene TRBD1, 5 bases. The CDR3 spans 12 residues. From germline, CDR1 is SEHNR and CDR2 FQNEAQ (reference sequence). Deletions cut 1 base from V and 8 bases from J, with 8 bases between.

This clonotype was recorded many times. This sequence joins TRBV11-2 and TRBJ2-7; D perhaps matches TRBD2 (6 bases). The CDR3 loop spans 14 amino acids. Trimming removed 4 bases at V and 0 bases at J, with 10 bases between. Germline assignment: CDR1 SGHAT and CDR2 FQNNGV. CDR3 amino acids: CASSWDFSSYEQYF. CDR3 in DNA: TGTGCCAGCAGCTGGGACTTTAGCTCCTACGAGCAGTACTTC.

This chain uses TRBV3-1 with TRBJ2-5; possible D gene TRBD1, 6 bases. The CDR3 loop spans 20 amino acids. V lost 4 bases and J lost 7, with 34 bases in between. Germline values: CDR1 LGHDT, CDR2 YNNKEL (reference sequence). The CDR3 coding sequence is TGTGCCAGCAGCCTCGGAACAACCCCTTTACAGGGCCGTTCCATGGGGACCCAGTACTTC. Amino acid sequence: CASSLGTTPLQGRSMGTQYF.

There are a few counts of this clonotype. The CDR3 coding sequence is TGTGCCAGCAGCGGACGAAGGGTGAAATCTTCCTACAATGAGCAGTTCTTC. This sequence encodes CASSGRRVKSSYNEQFF. The gene calls are TRBV7-8 and TRBJ2-1; D unclear. This CDR3 has 17 residues. Deletions cut 5 bases from V and 1 base from J, with 18 bases between. The germline V gene encodes CDR1 SGHVS and CDR2 FQNEAQ.

This clonotype was seen only a few times. The J gene is TRBJ2-7, the V gene TRBV27, with D perhaps TRBD2 (5 bases). Trimming took off 3 bases at V and 0 bases at J, with 12 bases between the two ends. Germline CDR1 reads MNHEY; CDR2 reads SMNVEV (reference sequence). The CDR3 length is 15 residues. CDR3 coding DNA: TGTGCCAGCAGTTTTAGAGGGTGGGGCTCCTACGAGCAGTACTTC. It is translated as CASSFRGWGSYEQYF.

Only a few counts were recorded for this clonotype. The chain has TRBV19 and TRBJ1-3, with D perhaps matching TRBD1 (6 bases). CDR1 is LNHDA and CDR2 is SQIVND in the germline V gene (reference sequence). V gave up 5 bases and J gave up 0 bases, with 14 bases separating them. The CDR3 length is 16 residues. CDR3 amino acids: CASSEIGTPSGNTIYF. Here the CDR3 DNA reads TGTGCCAGTAGTGAGATCGGGACACCCTCTGGAAACACCATATATTTT.

V gene TRBV3-1 combines with J gene TRBJ2-7; 8 bases are a match to TRBD1. V shed 4 bases and J 1 base; nucleotides not matched to a gene: 6. Germline-derived CDR1 and CDR2 are LGHDT and YNNKEL (reference sequence). The CDR3 length is 15 residues. The CDR3 bases are TGTGCCAGCAGCCTCACCGGGACAGGTTCCTACGAGCAGTACTTC. Its protein product is CASSLTGTGSYEQYF.

This clonotype was seen a few times. The rearrangement links TRBV4-2 to TRBJ2-4; 8 positions match TRBD2. CDR1 LGHNA and CDR2 YNFKEQ come from the germline V gene. V shed 0 bases, J shed 1 base, and the junction held 8 bases outside the gene matches. The length of the CDR3 is 18 residues. CDR3 nucleotide sequence: TGTGCCAGCAGCCAAGAGGGTCGGCTAGCGGGCGCCAAAAACATTCAGTACTTC. It is translated as CASSQEGRLAGAKNIQYF.

In this sample, this clonotype turned up a few times. The rearrangement joins TRBV7-6 to TRBJ2-1, with TRBD1 identical over 8 bases. CDR3 length: 16 residues. Germline CDR1 and CDR2: SGHVS and FNYEAQ. Unmatched junction bases numbered 7, after V lost 5 bases and J lost 1 base. CDR3 region: CASSPRQGTSYNEQFF. CDR3 bases: TGTGCCAGCAGCCCCAGACAGGGGACATCCTACAATGAGCAGTTCTTC.

This clonotype came up a few times. This chain links TRBV20-1 with TRBJ2-5, with D hard to call. The CDR3 covers 14 residues. V was pared by 0 bases and J by 5 bases, with 13 bases between. Per the germline V gene, CDR1 is DFQATT and CDR2 is SNEGSKA (reference sequence). The CDR3 protein is CSARDRVGWETQYF. CDR3 DNA sequence: TGCAGTGCTAGAGATCGGGTGGGGTGGGAGACCCAGTACTTC.

The chain employs TRBV5-4 and TRBJ1-2, with D possibly being TRBD1 (5 bases). The germline V gene encodes CDR1 SGHNT and CDR2 YYREEE (reference sequence). Trimming removed 7 bases at V and 13 bases at J, with 20 bases between. The CDR3 is 12 amino acids. The CDR3 coding sequence is TGTGCCAGCCTGGGGGGGGACCTCTCCCCCACCTTC. Amino acid sequence: CASLGGDLSPTF.

The V gene is TRBV20-1, the J gene TRBJ2-3, with D perhaps being TRBD1 or TRBD2 (5 bases each). V lost 5 bases, J lost 8 bases, and 17 bases lay in between. CDR1 is DFQATT and CDR2 is SNEGSKA in the germline V gene (reference sequence). The CDR3 has 13 amino acids. CDR3 region: CSAGKLGVGTQYF. In DNA, the CDR3 is TGCAGTGCTGGGAAACTAGGGGTGGGTACGCAGTATTTT.